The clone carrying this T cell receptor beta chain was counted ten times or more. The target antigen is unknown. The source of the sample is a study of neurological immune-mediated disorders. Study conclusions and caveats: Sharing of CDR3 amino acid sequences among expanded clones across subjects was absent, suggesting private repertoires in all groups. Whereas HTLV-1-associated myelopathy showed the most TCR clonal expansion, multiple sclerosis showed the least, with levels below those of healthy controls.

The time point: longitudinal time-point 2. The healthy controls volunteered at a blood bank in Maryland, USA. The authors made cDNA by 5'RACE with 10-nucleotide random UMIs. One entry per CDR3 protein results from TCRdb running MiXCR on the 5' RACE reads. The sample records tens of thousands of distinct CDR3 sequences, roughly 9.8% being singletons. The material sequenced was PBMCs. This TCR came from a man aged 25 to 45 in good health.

CDR3 region: CASSVSGTNTEAFF. DNA for the CDR3: TGTGCCAGCAGCGTCTCCGGGACGAACACTGAAGCTTTCTTT. This chain connects TRBV9 to TRBJ1-1; D perhaps matches TRBD1 (5 bases). Trimming took 2 bases from V and 1 from J, leaving 9 bases between them. The germline CDR1 and CDR2 sequences are SGDLS and YYNGEE. The CDR3 sequence is 14 residues long.